This T cell receptor beta chain emerged from a study of beta chain features in type 1 diabetes. Isolated RNA was reverse transcribed in full, so expressed TCRB transcripts were sequenced. Libraries were prepared by immunoSEQ multiplex PCR; TCRdb keeps only in-frame clonotypes and omits some of them. The sample lists some 250,000 clones, 25% to 35% occurring once. This clone was counted many times. Based on CD45RO/CCR7/CD25/CD127/CD95/CD27, CD4+ regulatory, stem cell-like memory, naive and central memory cells were sorted. Specimen: central memory CD4+ T cells from blood. The clonotype originates from a man aged 25 to 40 in good health.

This CDR3 reads CASPDLRGRTGEQFF. In DNA, the CDR3 is TGTGCCAGCCCCGACCTGAGGGGGCGCACTGGTGAGCAGTTCTTC. This chain connects TRBV7-9 to TRBJ2-1; TRBD1 matches 7 bases. This CDR3 has 15 residues. Trimming cost V 8 bases and J 9 bases; bases outside gene matches: 16. Germline-derived CDR1 and CDR2 are SEHNR and FQNEAQ (reference sequence).